Detailed here is one T cell receptor beta chain. No antigen is known for it. The sample is drawn from a study of T cells in localized non-small cell lung cancer. Findings of the study overall: The highest T cell clonality was in uninvolved adjacent lung, above tumor. The study sequenced only one region of the tumor. As a result, intratumor heterogeneity could not be excluded and remains possible. Longer survival (overall) was linked to higher T cell density in blood.

The CDR3 extends over 15 amino acids. V was pared by 8 bases and J by 0 bases, with 9 bases of the junction left unmatched. Germline V gene sequence: CDR1 MNHNS, CDR2 SASEGT. Here immunoSEQ multiplex PCR was the method, and the copy in TCRdb shows in-frame clones only, minus some. The sample yields tens of thousands of clones, about nine tenths seen once. This specimen consisted of peripheral blood, obtained before any cancer treatment. The clonotype comes from a man aged 40-75 years with stage I squamous cell lung carcinoma. The gene calls are TRBV6-1 and TRBJ2-7; 8 positions agree with TRBD1. The CDR3 bases are TGTGCCAGCCGGCTCGGGACAGGAGCCTCCTACGAGCAGTACTTC. Protein sequence: CASRLGTGASYEQYF.